This entry features one TCR beta chain sequence. The entry originates in a study of CD8+ T cells in alopecia areata. The germline V gene has CDR1 SGHKS and CDR2 YYEKEE (reference sequence). Trimming took 0 bases from V and 0 from J, leaving 13 bases between them. This CDR3 has 17 residues. Treatment defined: oral pan-JAK inhibitor, 5-10 mg twice daily. Extracted RNA was reverse transcribed, and the resulting cDNA served as sequencing template. Measured with immunoSEQ multiplex PCR; TCRdb has only the in-frame clones, and not every one. The sample includes about 100,000 clones, less than 90% of them seen just once.

The sequence was collected from a human donor with alopecia areata. The sample was CD8+ T cells sorted from blood, taken at week 24, from a patient treated with tofacitinib. V and J are TRBV5-5 and TRBJ2-1; D may be TRBD1 (5 bases). CDR3 bases: TGTGCCAGCAGCTTGGGTCAGGGCACCGGCTCCTACAATGAGCAGTTCTTC. It translates to CASSLGQGTGSYNEQFF. Variable domain in full (rest from reference TRBV5-5 and TRBJ2-1): DAGVTQSPTHLIKTRGQQVTLRCSPISGHKSVSWYQQVLGQGPQFIFQYYEKEERGRGNFPDRFSARQFPNYSSELNVNALLLGDSALYLCASSLGQGTGSYNEQFFGPGTRLTVL.